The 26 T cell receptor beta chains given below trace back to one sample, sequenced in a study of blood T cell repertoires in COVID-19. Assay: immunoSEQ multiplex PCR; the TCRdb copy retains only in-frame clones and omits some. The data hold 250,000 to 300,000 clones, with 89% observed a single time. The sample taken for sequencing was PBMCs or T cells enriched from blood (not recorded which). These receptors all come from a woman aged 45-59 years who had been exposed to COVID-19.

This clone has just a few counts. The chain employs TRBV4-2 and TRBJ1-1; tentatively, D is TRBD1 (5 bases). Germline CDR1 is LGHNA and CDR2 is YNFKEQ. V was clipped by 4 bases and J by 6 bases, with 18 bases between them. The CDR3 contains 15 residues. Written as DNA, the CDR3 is TGTGCCAGCAGCCCATCAATGTCGGCGGGACCTGAAGCTTTCTTT. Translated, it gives CASSPSMSAGPEAFF.

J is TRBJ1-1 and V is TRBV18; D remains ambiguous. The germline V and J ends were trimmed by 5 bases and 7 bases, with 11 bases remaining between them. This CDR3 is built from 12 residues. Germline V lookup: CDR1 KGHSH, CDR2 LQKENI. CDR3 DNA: TGTGCCAGCTCATCAACTAACTTTGAAGCTTTCTTT. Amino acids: CASSSTNFEAFF.

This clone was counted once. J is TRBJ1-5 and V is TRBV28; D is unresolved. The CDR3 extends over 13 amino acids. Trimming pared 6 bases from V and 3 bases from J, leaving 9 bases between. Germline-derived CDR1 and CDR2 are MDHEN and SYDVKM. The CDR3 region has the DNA TGTGCCAGCAGGAACGGGAACAATCAGCCCCAGCATTTT. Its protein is CASRNGNNQPQHF.

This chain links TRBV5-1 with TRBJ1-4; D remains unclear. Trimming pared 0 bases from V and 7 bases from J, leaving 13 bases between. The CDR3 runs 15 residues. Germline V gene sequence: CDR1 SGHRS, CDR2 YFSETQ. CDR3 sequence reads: CASSLDEGRGEKLFF. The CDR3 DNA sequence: TGCGCCAGCAGCTTGGACGAAGGGAGAGGTGAAAAACTGTTTTTT.

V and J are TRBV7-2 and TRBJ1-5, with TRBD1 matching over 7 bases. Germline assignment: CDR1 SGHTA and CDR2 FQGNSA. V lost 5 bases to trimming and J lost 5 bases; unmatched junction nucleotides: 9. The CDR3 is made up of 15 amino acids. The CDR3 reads CASSRHGTADQPQHF. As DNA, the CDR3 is TGTGCCAGCAGCAGACACGGGACAGCAGATCAGCCCCAGCATTTT.

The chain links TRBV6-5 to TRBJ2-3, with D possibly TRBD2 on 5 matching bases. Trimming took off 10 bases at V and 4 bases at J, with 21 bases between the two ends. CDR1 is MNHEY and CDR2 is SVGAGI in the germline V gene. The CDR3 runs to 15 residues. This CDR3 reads CAISDGPGLADTQYF. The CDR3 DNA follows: TGTGCCATATCCGATGGGCCGGGGTTGGCAGATACGCAGTATTTT.

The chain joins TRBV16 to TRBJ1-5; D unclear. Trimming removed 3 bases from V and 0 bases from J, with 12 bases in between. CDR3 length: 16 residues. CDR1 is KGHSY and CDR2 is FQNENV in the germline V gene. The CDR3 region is CASSHLAVDSNQPQHF. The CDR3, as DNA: TGTGCCAGCAGCCATTTAGCGGTTGATAGCAATCAGCCCCAGCATTTT.

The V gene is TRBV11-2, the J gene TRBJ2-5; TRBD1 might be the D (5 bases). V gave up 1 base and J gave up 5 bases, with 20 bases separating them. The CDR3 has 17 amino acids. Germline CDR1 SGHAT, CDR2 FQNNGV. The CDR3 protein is CASSLGGAGKGRETQYF. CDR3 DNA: TGTGCCAGCAGCTTAGGTGGGGCAGGGAAGGGAAGGGAGACCCAGTACTTC.

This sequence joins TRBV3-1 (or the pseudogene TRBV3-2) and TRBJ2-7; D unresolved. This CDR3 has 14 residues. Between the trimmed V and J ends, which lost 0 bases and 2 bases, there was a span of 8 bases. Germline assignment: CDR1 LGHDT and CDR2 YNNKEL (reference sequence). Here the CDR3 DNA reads TGTGCCAGCAGCCAAGATCCCGGTACCTACGAGCAGTACTTC. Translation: CASSQDPGTYEQYF.

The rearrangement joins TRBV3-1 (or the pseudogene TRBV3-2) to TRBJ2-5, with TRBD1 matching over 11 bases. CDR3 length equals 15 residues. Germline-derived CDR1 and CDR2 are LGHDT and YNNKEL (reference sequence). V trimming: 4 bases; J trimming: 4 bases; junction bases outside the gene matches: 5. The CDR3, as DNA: TGTGCCAGCAGCCGGGGACAGGGGGTTCGAGAGACCCAGTACTTC. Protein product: CASSRGQGVRETQYF.

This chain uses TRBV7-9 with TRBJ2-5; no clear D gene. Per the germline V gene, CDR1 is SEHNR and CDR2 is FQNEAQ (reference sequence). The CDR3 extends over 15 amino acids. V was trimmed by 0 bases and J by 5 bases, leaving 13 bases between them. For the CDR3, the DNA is TGTGCCAGCAGCTTAGCGGGCGCTTCGGCGGAGACCCAGTACTTC. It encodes CASSLAGASAETQYF.

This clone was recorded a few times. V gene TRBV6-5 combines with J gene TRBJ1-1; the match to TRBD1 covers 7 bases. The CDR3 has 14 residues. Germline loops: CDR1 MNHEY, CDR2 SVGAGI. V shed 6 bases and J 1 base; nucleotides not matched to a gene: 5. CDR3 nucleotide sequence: TGTGCCAGCAGGAGGGGACAGAGGAACACTGAAGCTTTCTTT. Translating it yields CASRRGQRNTEAFF.

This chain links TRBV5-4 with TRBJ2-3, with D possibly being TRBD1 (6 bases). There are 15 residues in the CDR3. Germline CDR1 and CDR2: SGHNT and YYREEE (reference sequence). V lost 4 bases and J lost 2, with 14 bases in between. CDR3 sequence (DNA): TGTGCCAGCAGCCTGGACAGACAGACCACAGATACGCAGTATTTT. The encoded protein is CASSLDRQTTDTQYF. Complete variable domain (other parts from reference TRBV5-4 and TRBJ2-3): ETGVTQSPTHLIKTRGQQVTLRCSSQSGHNTVSWYQQALGQGPQFIFQYYREEENGRGNFPPRFSGLQFPNYSSELNVNALELDDSALYLCASSLDRQTTDTQYFGPGTRLTVL.

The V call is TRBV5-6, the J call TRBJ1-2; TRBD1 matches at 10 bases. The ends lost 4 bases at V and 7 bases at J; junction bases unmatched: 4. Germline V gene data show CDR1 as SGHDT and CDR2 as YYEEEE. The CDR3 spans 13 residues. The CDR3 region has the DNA TGTGCCAGCAGCGACAGGGGGCTCGGTGGCTACACCTTC. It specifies CASSDRGLGGYTF.

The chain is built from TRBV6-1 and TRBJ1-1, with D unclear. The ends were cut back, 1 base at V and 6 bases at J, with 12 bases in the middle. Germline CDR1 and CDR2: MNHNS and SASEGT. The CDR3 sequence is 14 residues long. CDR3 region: CASSEGPGRSEAFF. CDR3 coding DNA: TGTGCCAGCAGTGAAGGCCCGGGGAGGTCTGAAGCTTTCTTT.

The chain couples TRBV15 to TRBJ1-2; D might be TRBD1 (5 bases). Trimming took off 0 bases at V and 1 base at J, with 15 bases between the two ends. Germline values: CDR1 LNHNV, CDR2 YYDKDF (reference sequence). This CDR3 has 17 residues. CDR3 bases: TGTGCCACCAGCAGAGAACGGGGGAGTTGGGGTAACTATGGCTACACCTTC. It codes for CATSRERGSWGNYGYTF.

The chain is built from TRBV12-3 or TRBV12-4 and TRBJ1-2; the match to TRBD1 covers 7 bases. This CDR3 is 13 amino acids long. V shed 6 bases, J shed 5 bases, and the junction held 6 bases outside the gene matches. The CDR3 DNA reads TGTGCCAGCAGCTCCGGACAGGATTATGGCTACACCTTC. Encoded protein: CASSSGQDYGYTF.

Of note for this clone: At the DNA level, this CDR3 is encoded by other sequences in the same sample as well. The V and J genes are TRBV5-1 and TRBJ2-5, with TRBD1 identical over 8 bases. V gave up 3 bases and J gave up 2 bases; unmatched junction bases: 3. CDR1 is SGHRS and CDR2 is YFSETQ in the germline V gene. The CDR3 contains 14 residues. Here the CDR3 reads CASSSGTGQETQYF. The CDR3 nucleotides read TGCGCCAGCAGCTCCGGGACAGGTCAAGAGACCCAGTACTTC.

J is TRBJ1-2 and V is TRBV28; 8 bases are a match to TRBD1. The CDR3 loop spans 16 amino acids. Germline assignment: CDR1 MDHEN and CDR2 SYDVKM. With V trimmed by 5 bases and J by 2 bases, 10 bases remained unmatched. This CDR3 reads CASSKPGQAKNYGYTF. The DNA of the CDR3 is TGTGCCAGCAGTAAACCGGGACAGGCTAAGAACTATGGCTACACCTTC.

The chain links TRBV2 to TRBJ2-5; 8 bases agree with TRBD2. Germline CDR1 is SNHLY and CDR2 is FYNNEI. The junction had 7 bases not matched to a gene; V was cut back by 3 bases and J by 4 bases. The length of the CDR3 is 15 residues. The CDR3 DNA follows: TGTGCCAGCAGTGACCAGCGGGGGAGGCCAGAGACCCAGTACTTC. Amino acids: CASSDQRGRPETQYF.

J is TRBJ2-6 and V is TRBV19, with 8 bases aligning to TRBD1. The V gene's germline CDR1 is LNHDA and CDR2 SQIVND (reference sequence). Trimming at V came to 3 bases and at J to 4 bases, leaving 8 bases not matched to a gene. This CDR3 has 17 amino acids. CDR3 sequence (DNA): TGTGCCAGTAGTATGTGGCAGGGGGCCTTGGGGGCCAACGTCCTGACTTTC. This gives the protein CASSMWQGALGANVLTF.

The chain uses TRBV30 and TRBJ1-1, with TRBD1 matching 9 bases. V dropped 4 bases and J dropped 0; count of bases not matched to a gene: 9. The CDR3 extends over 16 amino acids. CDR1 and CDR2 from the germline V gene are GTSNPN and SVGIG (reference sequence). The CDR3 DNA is TGTGCCTGGAATTATTTGGGACAGGGTATGAACACTGAAGCTTTCTTT. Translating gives CAWNYLGQGMNTEAFF. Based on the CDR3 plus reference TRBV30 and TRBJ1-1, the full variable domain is SQTIHQWPATLVQPVGSPLSLECTVEGTSNPNLYWYRQAAGRGLQLLFYSVGIGQISSEVPQNLSASRPQDRQFILSSKKLLLSDSGFYLCAWNYLGQGMNTEAFFGQGTRLTVV.

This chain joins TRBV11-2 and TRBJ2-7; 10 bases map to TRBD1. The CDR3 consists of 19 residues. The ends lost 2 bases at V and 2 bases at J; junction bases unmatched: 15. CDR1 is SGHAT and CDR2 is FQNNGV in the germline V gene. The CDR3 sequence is CASSLTRVLGGQGTYEQYF. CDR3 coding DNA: TGTGCCAGCAGCTTAACAAGGGTCTTGGGGGGACAGGGGACCTACGAGCAGTACTTC.

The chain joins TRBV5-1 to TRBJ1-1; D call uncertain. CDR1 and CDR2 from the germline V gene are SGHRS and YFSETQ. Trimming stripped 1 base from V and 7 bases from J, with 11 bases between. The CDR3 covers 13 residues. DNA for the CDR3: TGCGCCAGCAGCTTGTCTGGCGGGATTGAAGCTTTCTTT. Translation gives CASSLSGGIEAFF.

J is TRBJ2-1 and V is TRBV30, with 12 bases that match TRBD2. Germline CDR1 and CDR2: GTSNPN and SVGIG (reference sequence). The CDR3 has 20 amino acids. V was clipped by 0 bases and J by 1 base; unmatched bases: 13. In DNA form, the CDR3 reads TGTGCCTGGAGTGTAAAACCTAGCGGGGGGGCACACCTATCCTACAATGAGCAGTTCTTC. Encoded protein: CAWSVKPSGGAHLSYNEQFF.

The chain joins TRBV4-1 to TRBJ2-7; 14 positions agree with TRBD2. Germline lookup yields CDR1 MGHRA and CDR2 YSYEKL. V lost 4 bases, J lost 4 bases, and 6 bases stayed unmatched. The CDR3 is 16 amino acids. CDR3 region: CASSLLGTSGGYEQYF. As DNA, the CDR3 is TGCGCCAGCAGCCTCCTAGGGACTAGCGGGGGTTACGAGCAGTACTTC.